The clone carrying this TCR beta chain showed up many times. The antigen remains undetermined. MiXCR was run by TCRdb on the 5' RACE reads, yielding one entry per CDR3 protein. The sample shows hundreds of thousands of distinct CDR3 sequences, 15% to 20% of them seen only once. Germline V gives CDR1 MDHEN, CDR2 SYDVKM. CDR3 length: 15 residues. V lost 2 bases and J 4 bases, leaving 14 bases between the germline ends. The sample belongs to a study of T-cell memory formation after mild COVID-19. Findings and limits, study-wide: The pre-infection memory compartment contained some responding clones, suggesting cross-reactive memory joined.

The V and J genes are TRBV28 and TRBJ1-2, with a possible D match to TRBD1 (6 bases). The receptor was derived from an adult woman who had mild COVID-19 (a few samples of this study predate the infection). Cell type and time point are not known. The sequencing sample was made of PBMCs or a T cell subset sorted from them (not recorded which). The CDR3 reads CASSLASGAGYGYTF. For the CDR3, the DNA is TGTGCCAGCAGTTTAGCGTCAGGGGCCGGCTATGGCTACACCTTC.